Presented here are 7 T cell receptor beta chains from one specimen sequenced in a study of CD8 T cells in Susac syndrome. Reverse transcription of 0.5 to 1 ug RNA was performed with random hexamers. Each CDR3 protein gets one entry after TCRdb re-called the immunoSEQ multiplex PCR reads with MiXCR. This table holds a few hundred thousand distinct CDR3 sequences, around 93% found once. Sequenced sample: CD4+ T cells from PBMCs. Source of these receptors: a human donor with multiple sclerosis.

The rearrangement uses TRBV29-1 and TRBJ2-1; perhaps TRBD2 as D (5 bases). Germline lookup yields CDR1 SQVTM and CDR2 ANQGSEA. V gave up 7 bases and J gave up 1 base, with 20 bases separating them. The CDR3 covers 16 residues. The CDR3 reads CSASPYQRASYNEQFF. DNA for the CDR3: TGCAGCGCCAGTCCTTATCAGAGGGCTTCCTACAATGAGCAGTTCTTC.

CDR3 amino acids: CSTDRFQETQYF. The CDR3 coding sequence is TGCAGTACGGACAGGTTCCAAGAGACCCAGTACTTC. The chain couples TRBV20-1 to TRBJ2-5; 7 bases fit TRBD1. The germline gives CDR1 DFQATT, CDR2 SNEGSKA (reference sequence). CDR3 length: 12 amino acids. The V gene end was trimmed by 8 bases and the J gene end by 1 base; junction bases not matched to a gene: 4.

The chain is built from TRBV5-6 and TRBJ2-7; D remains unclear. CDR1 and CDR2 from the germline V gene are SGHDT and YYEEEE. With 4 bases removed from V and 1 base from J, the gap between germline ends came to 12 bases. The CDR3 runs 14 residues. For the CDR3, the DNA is TGTGCCAGCAGCCCCCGTTCGGAGTCCTACGAGCAGTACGTC. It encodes CASSPRSESYEQYV.

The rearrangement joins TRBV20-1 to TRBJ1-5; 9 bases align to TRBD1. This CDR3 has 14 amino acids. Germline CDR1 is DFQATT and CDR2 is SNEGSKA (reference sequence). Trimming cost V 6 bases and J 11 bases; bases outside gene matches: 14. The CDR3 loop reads CSASGQGGQWSQHF. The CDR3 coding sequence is TGCAGTGCCTCGGGACAGGGAGGACAGTGGTCCCAGCATTTT.

The CDR3 sequence is CASSQRRYGYTF. CDR3 coding DNA: TGTGCCAGCTCTCAACGGCGGTATGGCTACACCTTC. This chain links TRBV3-1 with TRBJ1-2; D uncertain. Trimming took off 8 bases at V and 5 bases at J, with 12 bases between the two ends. Germline loops: CDR1 LGHDT, CDR2 YNNKEL (reference sequence). The CDR3 consists of 12 residues.

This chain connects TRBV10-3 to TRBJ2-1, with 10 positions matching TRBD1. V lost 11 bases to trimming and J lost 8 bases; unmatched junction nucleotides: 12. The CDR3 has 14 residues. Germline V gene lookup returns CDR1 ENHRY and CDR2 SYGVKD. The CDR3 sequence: CAGGVGTGAYEQFF. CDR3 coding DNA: TGTGCCGGGGGCGTTGGGACAGGGGCTTATGAGCAGTTCTTC.

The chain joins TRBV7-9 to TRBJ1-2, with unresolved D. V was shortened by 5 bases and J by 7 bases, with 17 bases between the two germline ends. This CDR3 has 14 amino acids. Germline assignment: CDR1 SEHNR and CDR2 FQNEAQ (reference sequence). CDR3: CASSLLDPETGYTF. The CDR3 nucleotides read TGTGCCAGCAGCCTCCTCGACCCGGAGACTGGCTACACCTTC.